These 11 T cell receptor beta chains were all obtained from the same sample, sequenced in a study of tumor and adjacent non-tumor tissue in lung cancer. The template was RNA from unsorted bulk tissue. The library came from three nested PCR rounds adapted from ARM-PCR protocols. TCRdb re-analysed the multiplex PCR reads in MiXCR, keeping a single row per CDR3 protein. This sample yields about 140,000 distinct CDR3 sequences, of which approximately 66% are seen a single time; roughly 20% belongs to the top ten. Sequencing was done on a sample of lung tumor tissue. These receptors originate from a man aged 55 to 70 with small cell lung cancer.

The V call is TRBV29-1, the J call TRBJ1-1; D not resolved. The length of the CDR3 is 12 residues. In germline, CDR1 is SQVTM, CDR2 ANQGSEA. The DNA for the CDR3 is TGCGGCTCCATAATGCTGGGCACTGAAGCTTTCTTT. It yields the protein CGSIMLGTEAFF.

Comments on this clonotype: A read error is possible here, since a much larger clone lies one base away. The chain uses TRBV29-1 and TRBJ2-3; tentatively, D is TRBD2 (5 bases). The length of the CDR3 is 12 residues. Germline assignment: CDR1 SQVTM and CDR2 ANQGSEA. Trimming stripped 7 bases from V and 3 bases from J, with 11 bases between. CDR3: CSDQRGTDTQYF. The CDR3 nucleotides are TGCAGCGACCAACGGGGTACAGATACGCAGTATTTT.

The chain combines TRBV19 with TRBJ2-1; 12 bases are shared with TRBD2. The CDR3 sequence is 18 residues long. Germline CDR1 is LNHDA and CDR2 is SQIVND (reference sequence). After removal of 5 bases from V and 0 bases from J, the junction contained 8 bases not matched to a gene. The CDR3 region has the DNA TGTGCCAGTAGTGACGGGACTAGCGGGTTTGTCTCCTACAATGAGCAGTTCTTC. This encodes CASSDGTSGFVSYNEQFF.

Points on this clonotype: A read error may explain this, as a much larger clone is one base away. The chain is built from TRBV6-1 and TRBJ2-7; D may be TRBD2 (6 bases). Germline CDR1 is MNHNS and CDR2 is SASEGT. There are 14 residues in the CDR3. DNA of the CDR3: TGTGTCAGCAGACGAGGGACTGGGACCTACGAGCAGTACGTC. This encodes CVSRRGTGTYEQYV.

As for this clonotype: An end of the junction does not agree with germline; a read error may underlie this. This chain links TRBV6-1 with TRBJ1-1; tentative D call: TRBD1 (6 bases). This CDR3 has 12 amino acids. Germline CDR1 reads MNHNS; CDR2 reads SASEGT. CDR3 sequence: CAFEGDNYEALF. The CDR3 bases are TGTGCTTTTGAGGGGGACAACTACGAAGCTCTCTTT.

The CDR3 loop is CANSQVFGEQYV. The CDR3 nucleotides read TGTGCCAACAGTCAGGTCTTCGGCGAGCAGTACGTC. The J gene is TRBJ2-7, the V gene TRBV11-2; unclear D gene. Trimming removed 10 bases from V and 6 bases from J, with 16 bases in between. The germline CDR1 and CDR2 sequences are SGHAT and FQNNGV. The CDR3 is 12 residues long.

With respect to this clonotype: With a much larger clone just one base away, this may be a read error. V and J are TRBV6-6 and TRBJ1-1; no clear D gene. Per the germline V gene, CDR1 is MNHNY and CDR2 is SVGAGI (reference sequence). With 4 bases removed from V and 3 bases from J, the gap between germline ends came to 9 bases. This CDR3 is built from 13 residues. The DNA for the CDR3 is TGTGCCAGCAGTTTAGACGGGTACACTGAAGCTTTCTTT. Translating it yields CASSLDGYTEAFF.

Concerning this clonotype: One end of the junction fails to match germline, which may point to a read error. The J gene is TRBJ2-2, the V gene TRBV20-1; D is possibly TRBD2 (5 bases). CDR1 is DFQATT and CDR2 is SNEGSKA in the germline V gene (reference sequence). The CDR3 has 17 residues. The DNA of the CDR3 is TGCAGTGCTAGAGATGTACGACTACCCTTGAACACCGGGGAGCAGTTTTTT. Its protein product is CSARDVRLPLNTGEQFF.

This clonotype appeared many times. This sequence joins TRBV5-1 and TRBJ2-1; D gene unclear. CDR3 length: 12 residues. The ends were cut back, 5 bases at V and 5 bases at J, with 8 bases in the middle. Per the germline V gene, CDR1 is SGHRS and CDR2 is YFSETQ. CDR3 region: CASSPTNNEQFF. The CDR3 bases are TGCGCCAGCAGTCCTACGAACAATGAGCAGTTCTTC.

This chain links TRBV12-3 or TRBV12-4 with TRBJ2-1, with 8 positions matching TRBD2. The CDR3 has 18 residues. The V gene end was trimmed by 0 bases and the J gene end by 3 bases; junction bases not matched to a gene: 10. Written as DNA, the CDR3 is TGTGCCAGCAGTTTAGCACTCTTGGGGACTAGTGTCTACAATGAGCAGTTCTTC. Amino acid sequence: CASSLALLGTSVYNEQFF.

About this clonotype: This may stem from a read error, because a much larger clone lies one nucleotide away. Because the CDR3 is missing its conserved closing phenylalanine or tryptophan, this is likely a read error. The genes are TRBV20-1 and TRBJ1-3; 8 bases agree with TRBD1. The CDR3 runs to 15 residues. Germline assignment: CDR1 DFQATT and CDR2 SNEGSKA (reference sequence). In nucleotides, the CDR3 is TGCAGTGCTCGAACCGGGACAGGAACTGGAAACGCCATATATTAT. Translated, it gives CSARTGTGTGNAIYY.